The T cell receptor (beta chain) under discussion was sequenced for a study of blood T cell repertoires in COVID-19. Study as a whole: Sites in the United States, Italy and Spain provided acute and convalescent COVID-19 samples. PBMCs, B-cell-depleted T cells, or T cells provided the cDNA or gDNA that made up the material.

Authors' analysis steps: How many nucleated cells were present was estimated from reference gene primer amplification. The method was immunoSEQ multiplex PCR; TCRdb's version includes in-frame clones alone and lacks a portion of them. The D gene and trimming were derived from the DNA, and the V and J assignments and clone size from that table. Of approximately 140,000 clones listed, 70% to 80% are singletons. Trimming cost V 5 bases and J 7 bases; bases outside gene matches: 10. CDR1 is MNHEY, CDR2 SVGAGI, per germline. The CDR3 sequence is 15 residues long. The sample consisted of peripheral blood. The clonotype was recovered from a man in his 60s with acute or convalescent COVID-19. The rearrangement joins TRBV6-5 to TRBJ1-4; 7 bases align to TRBD1. CDR3 loop: CASSTSGGMGEKLFF. For the CDR3, the DNA is TGTGCCAGCAGTACTTCAGGGGGGATGGGTGAAAAACTGTTTTTT.